This T cell receptor beta chain stems from a study of blood T cell repertoires in COVID-19. Turning to the study itself: Sample material is recorded as cDNA or gDNA derived from T cells, B-cell-depleted T cells, or PBMCs.

Cohort assignment relied on participant-reported clinical history. Original processing notes: Counts of nucleated cells, estimated from reference gene primer amplification, were obtained. The method was immunoSEQ multiplex PCR; TCRdb's version includes in-frame clones alone and lacks a portion of them. V, J and clone size reflect that table, while D and trimming were determined from the DNA. This sample carries roughly 220,000 clones, approximately 90% of them seen once, and the ten largest clones take around 3.8%. Per germline, CDR1 LNHDA and CDR2 SQIVND (reference sequence). The CDR3 is made up of 12 amino acids. With 4 bases removed from V and 7 bases from J, the gap between germline ends came to 7 bases.

Sequenced: PBMCs or T cells enriched from blood (not recorded which). This sequence was found in a woman in her thirties or forties with acute COVID-19. This chain joins TRBV19 and TRBJ2-2; D gene unclear. The CDR3, as DNA: TGTGCCAGTAGTACCCTAGGCGGGGAGCTGTTTTTT. Amino acid sequence: CASSTLGGELFF.